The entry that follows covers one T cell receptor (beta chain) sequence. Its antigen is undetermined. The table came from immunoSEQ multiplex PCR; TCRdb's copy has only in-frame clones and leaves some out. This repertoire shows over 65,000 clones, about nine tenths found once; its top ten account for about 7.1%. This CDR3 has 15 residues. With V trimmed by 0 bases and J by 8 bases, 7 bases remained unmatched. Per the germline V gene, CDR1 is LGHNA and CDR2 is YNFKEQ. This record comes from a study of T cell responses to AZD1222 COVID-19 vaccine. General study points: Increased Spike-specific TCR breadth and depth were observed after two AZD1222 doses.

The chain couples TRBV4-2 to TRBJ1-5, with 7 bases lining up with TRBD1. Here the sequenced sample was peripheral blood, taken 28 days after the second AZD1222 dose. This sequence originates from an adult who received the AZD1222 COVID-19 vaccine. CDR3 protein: CASSQDGDSPKPQHF. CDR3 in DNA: TGTGCCAGCAGCCAAGATGGGGACAGCCCGAAGCCCCAGCATTTT.